The following is a TCR beta chain sequence with its context. Its cognate antigen is unknown. This sample is drawn from a study of T-cell memory formation after mild COVID-19. Study-wide findings and caveats: For second-wave clones that peaked at day 37, SARS-CoV-2 specificity went unverified. A subset of responding clones appeared in pre-infection memory, suggesting cross-reactive memory joined.

The CDR3 has 13 amino acids. J gave up 4 bases and V 5 bases, and 3 bases lay outside the gene matches. Germline V gene data show CDR1 as SEHNR and CDR2 as FQNEAQ (reference sequence). It was 5'RACE with constant-segment primers that produced the TCR alpha and TCR beta cDNA libraries, which carried sample barcodes and UMIs. TCRdb itself ran the 5' RACE reads through MiXCR, one entry per CDR3 protein. The sample holds roughly 120,000 distinct CDR3 sequences, about 17% seen once. The sequenced material came from PBMCs or a T cell subset sorted from them (not recorded which). The TCR was taken from an adult woman who had mild COVID-19 (a few samples of this study predate the infection). Cell type and time point are not known. The chain links TRBV7-9 to TRBJ2-5, with TRBD2 identical over 8 bases. This CDR3 reads CASSAGGVETQYF. The CDR3 region has the DNA TGTGCCAGCAGCGCGGGGGGAGTAGAGACCCAGTACTTC.